This T cell receptor (beta chain) was identified in a study of early T cells in non-severe SARS-CoV-2 infection. The overall study: The authors sequenced bulk RNA from unsorted whole blood, leaving chains unpaired.

General observations from the study: Anti-spike CD8 responses were favored in VDJdb matching, and private and CD4 specificities were missed.

This clonotype was detected ten times or more. Its specificity is not known. The protocol attached unique molecular identifiers to individual cDNA molecules. TCRdb fed the 5' RACE reads into MiXCR, producing one record per CDR3 protein. The sample has about 64,000 distinct CDR3 sequences, about 4.9% seen once. V lost 1 base to trimming and J lost 0 bases, with 14 bases between them. Looked up from germline, CDR1 is SGHDT and CDR2 is YYEEEE. The CDR3 runs to 16 residues. This clonotype was obtained from an adult who was a healthcare worker with PCR-confirmed SARS-CoV-2 infection or an uninfected control (not recorded which). Sequencing used whole blood. The chain has TRBV5-6 and TRBJ2-7; D might be TRBD1 or TRBD2, each matching 5 bases. CDR3 bases: TGTGCCAGCAGCTTGTCCCTCAGGGAGACCTCCTACGAGCAGTACTTC. Translating it yields CASSLSLRETSYEQYF. The complete variable domain, with remaining parts taken from reference TRBV5-6 and TRBJ2-7, reads DAGVTQSPTHLIKTRGQQVTLRCSPKSGHDTVSWYQQALGQGPQFIFQYYEEEERQRGNFPDRFSGHQFPNYSSELNVNALLLGDSALYLCASSLSLRETSYEQYFGPGTRLTVT.